This T cell receptor beta chain emerged from a study of shared clonotypes between healthy human individuals (dated by TCRdb to 2019 to 2021). Regarding the complete study: A few men and two women, aged 18 to 49 years, made up the cohort. For each donor, CD4 naive and CD4 memory were each given three plates, CD8 naive was given two plates, and CD8 memory was given one plate. Libraries were prepared and TCR repertoires were sequenced by different laboratories using diverse techniques, in order to increase sequencing depth and limit assay-specific biases. Each donor's leukapheresis produced roughly between roughly 0.85 and 9.5 billion PBMCs. To estimate repertoire size and how much clonotypes are shared between individuals, the study performed deep sequencing of blood TCR repertoires from a handful of healthy adults.

CD8 naive samples were CD45RO-negative cells positively selected for CCR7, giving a CD45RA+CCR7+ population that excluded TemRA cells. Healthy HIV-negative adults with no recently reported acute infections or vaccinations were included as donors. Every donor was a Caucasian adult living in Nashville, Tennessee, USA. Blood was obtained by leukapheresis, after which PBMCs were separated by Ficoll-Histopaque density gradient centrifugation and cryopreserved in liquid nitrogen vapor phase. Analytical flow cytometry was used to check the purity and quantity of every magnetically sorted T cell population. From each sorted fraction, genomic DNA was isolated and quantified by UV absorbance on a Nanodrop 2000c. Points the paper makes about the study in general: Pairwise subsampling led to the expectation that sequencing depth would affect the degree of clonotype sharing among donors. Incomplete sequencing was indicated by rarefaction of sorted-subset datasets, despite the large sequencing depth. Larger estimated clonotype richness was generally found for naive subsets than for memory subsets. Sampling was restricted to blood, and TCR repertoires in tissue are likely to differ from TCR repertoires in blood. Around 5.4% of naive CD4, 3% to 3.5% of naive CD8, roughly 2.5% of memory CD4, and over 0.35% of memory CD8 clonotypes were shared across several donors. Compared with non-shared clonotypes, clonotypes shared by all four sorted-subset donors had higher generation probabilities. Because the study included a small number of donors, the genetic and exposure-history diversity represented was limited.

V lost 6 bases and J lost 8 bases; the stretch between them is 14 bases long. The CDR3 sequence holds 13 residues, the cysteine and phenylalanine included. Only the CDR3 DNA is retained, 39 bases long and in frame from the first base. CDR1 and CDR2 (WSHSY, SAAADI) derive from the germline V gene. Using the deep immunoSEQ assay, multiplex PCR amplified TCR CDR3 regions from genomic DNA. Extracted genomic DNA from each cell subset was distributed evenly across all wells of several immunoSEQ 96-well plates, and each plate was treated as a replicate. Each replicate PCR for sorted subsets received around 210 ng genomic DNA, equal to around 32,000 T cell genomes. Purified libraries were quantified with a Qubit 3.0 fluorometer, sized on a Bioanalyzer 2100, and re-quantified with the KAPA Library Quantification kit. Every immunoSEQ 96-well plate was sequenced on a separate single-read 150-cycle Illumina NextSeq 550 flow cell. As for the original processing: Because the immunoSEQ output held only junctional sequences and lacked quality scores, the filtering could not match the filtering applied to full-length reads. To assign V/J genes and CDR3, sequences were annotated against IMGT germline references using PyIR, a Python wrapper for IgBLAST v1.9. Any read was removed if the V/J assignment was weak (E-value above 1e-6), the CDR3 was missing, or the read contained stop codons, out-of-frame junctions, or ambiguous translated residues. V3J clonotypes were defined as sequences sharing an identical inferred V gene, J gene, and CDR3 amino acid sequence. The percentage overlap between two repertoires was calculated by dividing the number of shared unique clonotypes by the size of the smaller repertoire. Richness of each repertoire was evaluated using RTK rarefaction, the Chao1 estimator, and Recon v2.1 estimates of unobserved clonotypes. Generation probabilities for all TCRbeta clonotypes obtained by the gDNA method from a few donors were computed using OLGA. The clones in this table, taken by TCRdb from immuneACCESS, are in-frame only. Not every clone is retained; where verified, under half of the shortfall comes from an unresolved V gene, and the cause of the rest is unknown. V and J calls and clone size are as listed in that table; D and trimming were resolved from the DNA. The sample yields a few million clones; around 93% were counted once. Jointly, the top ten make up less than 2% of the sample.

In the case of this clone: Its antigen target is currently unknown. Base qualities are not at hand, and no much larger clone is one base apart.

The sequenced sample consisted of naive CD8+ T cells from PBMCs. What this sample's cell subset or site label stands for: CD45RA+CCR7+. This TCR was recovered from a man between 18 and 35 years old in good health. Some clones in this sample may be carry-over from other donors' samples. The chain was built from TRBV10-2 and TRBJ2-1; matching of 6 bases hints at TRBD2 as the D gene. The CDR3 amino acid sequence is: CASSSWEVDEQFF. The bases are TGCGCCAGCAGCTCGTGGGAGGTGGATGAGCAGTTCTTC.